Below are 16 T cell receptor beta chains sequenced from a single sample in a study of cytomegalovirus exposure and HLA in healthy donors. Assay: immunoSEQ multiplex PCR; the TCRdb copy retains only in-frame clones and omits some. The sample lists approximately 170,000 clones, roughly nine tenths occurring once. Sample: PBMCs. Receptor source: a young woman in good health and CMV-seropositive.

The rearrangement joins TRBV11-2 to TRBJ2-5; D possibly corresponds to TRBD1 (6 bases). The CDR3 loop spans 20 amino acids. The V and J ends lost 0 bases and 3 bases respectively, with 26 bases between them. Germline values: CDR1 SGHAT, CDR2 FQNNGV. The CDR3 DNA reads TGTGCCAGCAGCTTAGAGTCGAGGAGCCGGGACACATTAAAAGAAGAGACCCAGTACTTC. Translation: CASSLESRSRDTLKEETQYF.

CDR3 bases: TGTGCCAGCAGCCCAGGAAGCGGGACTAGCGGGATGAATGAGCAGTTCTTC. Translation: CASSPGSGTSGMNEQFF. The chain joins TRBV4-2 to TRBJ2-1; TRBD2 matches 13 bases. Germline V gives CDR1 LGHNA, CDR2 YNFKEQ. The CDR3 is 17 residues long. The ends lost 4 bases at V and 7 bases at J; junction bases unmatched: 10.

This chain connects TRBV27 to TRBJ1-5; 8 nucleotides match TRBD1. After removal of 6 bases from V and 3 bases from J, the junction contained 4 bases not matched to a gene. In germline, CDR1 is MNHEY, CDR2 SMNVEV (reference sequence). This CDR3 has 14 amino acids. The CDR3 sequence is CASRPGGPNQPQHF. The CDR3 DNA reads TGTGCCAGCAGACCAGGGGGCCCCAATCAGCCCCAGCATTTT.

The chain employs TRBV7-9 and TRBJ1-2; D gene ambiguous. The CDR3 has 14 amino acids. The V and J ends lost 1 base and 4 bases respectively, with 10 bases between them. Germline V gene sequence: CDR1 SEHNR, CDR2 FQNEAQ (reference sequence). CDR3 sequence: CASSLGGLGYGYTF. As DNA, the CDR3 is TGTGCCAGCAGCTTAGGAGGTCTCGGCTATGGCTACACCTTC.

The J gene is TRBJ2-5, the V gene TRBV7-9; 13 nucleotides line up with TRBD2. CDR1 is SEHNR and CDR2 is FQNEAQ in the germline V gene (reference sequence). The CDR3 loop spans 15 amino acids. The V gene end was trimmed by 5 bases and the J gene end by 2 bases; junction bases not matched to a gene: 2. DNA for the CDR3: TGTGCCAGCAGCATGGGACTAGCGGGACAAGAGACCCAGTACTTC. The encoded protein is CASSMGLAGQETQYF.

This clone came up a few times. The V gene is TRBV6-4, the J gene TRBJ2-1, with TRBD2 matching 10 bases. The CDR3 runs to 15 residues. Germline V gene sequence: CDR1 MRHNA, CDR2 SNTAGT. Losses at the gene ends were 2 bases for V and 4 bases for J; bases not matched to a gene: 2. The CDR3 sequence: CASSDASGSYNEQFF. DNA of the CDR3: TGTGCCAGCAGTGACGCTAGCGGGAGTTACAATGAGCAGTTCTTC.

This clone came up a few times. The chain is built from TRBV11-3 and TRBJ2-1, with D possibly being TRBD1 (5 bases). The germline CDR1 and CDR2 sequences are SGHNT and YENEEA. There are 14 residues in the CDR3. The germline V and J ends were trimmed by 4 bases and 5 bases, with 12 bases remaining between them. The DNA for the CDR3 is TGTGCCAGCAGCTCCAACAGACAGAACAATGAGCAGTTCTTC. It yields the protein CASSSNRQNNEQFF.

This chain joins TRBV7-9 and TRBJ1-1; possible D gene TRBD1, 6 bases. CDR1 is SEHNR and CDR2 is FQNEAQ in the germline V gene (reference sequence). The V and J ends lost 5 bases and 4 bases respectively, with 20 bases between them. This CDR3 has 16 amino acids. CDR3 protein: CASSPEPRGGTTEAFF. CDR3 DNA sequence: TGTGCCAGCAGCCCCGAGCCTAGGGGGGGGACCACTGAAGCTTTCTTT.

The genes are TRBV27 and TRBJ1-4, with 7 bases lining up with TRBD1. Germline lookup yields CDR1 MNHEY and CDR2 SMNVEV (reference sequence). J lost 8 bases, V lost 6 bases, and 6 bases had no gene match. The CDR3 runs 13 residues. As DNA, the CDR3 is TGTGCCAGCAGGGAGACAGGGCGGGAAAAACTGTTTTTT. Its translation: CASRETGREKLFF.

The chain carries TRBV13 and TRBJ2-7; 7 bases agree with TRBD2. Per germline, CDR1 PRHDT and CDR2 FYEKMQ (reference sequence). This CDR3 is built from 16 residues. Trimming at V came to 4 bases and at J to 2 bases, leaving 11 bases not matched to a gene. The CDR3 reads CASSSRGAGNPYEQYF. The DNA for the CDR3 is TGTGCCAGCAGCTCACGAGGAGCGGGGAACCCCTACGAGCAGTACTTC.

V is TRBV27 and J is TRBJ2-3, with a weak D call TRBD1 (5 bases). In germline, CDR1 is MNHEY, CDR2 SMNVEV (reference sequence). The CDR3 extends over 15 amino acids. V shed 6 bases and J shed 5 bases, with 18 bases lying between them. For the CDR3, the DNA is TGTGCCAGCAGGCCGCAGCGCACCCAGGGAGATACGCAGTATTTT. The encoded protein is CASRPQRTQGDTQYF.

This rearrangement joins TRBV12-5 to TRBJ1-5; 7 nucleotides match TRBD1. Trimming took 0 bases from V and 5 from J; bases not matched to a gene: 10. This CDR3 comprises 17 residues. Germline CDR1 LGHNT, CDR2 FRNRAP. The CDR3 is CASGLVRLGTEHQPQHF. The CDR3 DNA sequence: TGTGCTAGTGGTTTGGTAAGGTTAGGGACAGAACATCAGCCCCAGCATTTT. Filled out from reference TRBV12-5 and TRBJ1-5, the complete variable domain reads DARVTQTPRHKVTEMGQEVTMRCQPILGHNTVFWYRQTMMQGLELLAYFRNRAPLDDSGMPKDRFSAEMPDATLATLKIQPSEPRDSAVYFCASGLVRLGTEHQPQHFGDGTRLSIL.

The V and J genes are TRBV5-4 and TRBJ2-7; 10 nucleotides line up with TRBD2. The CDR3 consists of 17 residues. Germline V CDR1 and CDR2: SGHNT, YYREEE (reference sequence). Trimming at V came to 0 bases and at J to 3 bases, leaving 9 bases not matched to a gene. The CDR3: CASSLATASGGLYEQYF. CDR3 nucleotides: TGTGCCAGCAGCTTGGCCACGGCTAGCGGGGGTCTCTACGAGCAGTACTTC.

J is TRBJ1-4 and V is TRBV10-1; D call uncertain. This CDR3 contains 12 residues. Germline-derived CDR1 and CDR2 are WNHNN and SYGVQD (reference sequence). V lost 6 bases and J lost 13, with 15 bases in between. The CDR3 region is CASRKRRIRLFF. The CDR3 DNA follows: TGCGCCAGCAGGAAGAGGAGGATTAGACTGTTTTTT.

The chain is built from TRBV14 and TRBJ1-1; 12 bases agree with TRBD1. CDR1 and CDR2 from the germline V gene are SGHDN and FVKESK. The V gene end was trimmed by 3 bases and the J gene end by 1 base; junction bases not matched to a gene: 6. The CDR3 runs to 17 residues. The CDR3 loop reads CASSHGTGGASNTEAFF. The CDR3 DNA reads as TGTGCCAGCAGCCATGGGACAGGGGGCGCGTCGAACACTGAAGCTTTCTTT.

The J gene is TRBJ1-6, the V gene TRBV5-1; no reliable D call. With 4 bases removed from V and 0 bases from J, the gap between germline ends came to 11 bases. This CDR3 region has 16 residues. CDR1 is SGHRS and CDR2 is YFSETQ in the germline V gene. The CDR3 sequence: CASSPNSRSYNSPLHF. DNA for the CDR3: TGCGCCAGCAGCCCCAATAGCCGCTCCTATAATTCACCCCTCCACTTT. Filled out from reference TRBV5-1 and TRBJ1-6, the complete variable domain reads KAGVTQTPRYLIKTRGQQVTLSCSPISGHRSVSWYQQTPGQGLQFLFEYFSETQRNKGNFPGRFSGRQFSNSRSEMNVSTLELGDSALYLCASSPNSRSYNSPLHFGNGTRLTVT.